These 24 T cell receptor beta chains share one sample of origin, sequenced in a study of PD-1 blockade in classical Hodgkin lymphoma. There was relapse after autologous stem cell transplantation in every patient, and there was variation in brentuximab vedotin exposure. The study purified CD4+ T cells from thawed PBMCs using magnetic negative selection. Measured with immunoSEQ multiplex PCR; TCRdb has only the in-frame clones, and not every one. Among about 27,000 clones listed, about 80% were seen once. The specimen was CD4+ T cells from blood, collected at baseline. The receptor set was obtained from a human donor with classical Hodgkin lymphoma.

The CDR3 coding sequence is TGTGCCACCAATCGAGGGGGGGTCGAGGATACGCAGTATTTT. Translated: CATNRGGVEDTQYF. This sequence joins TRBV6-5 and TRBJ2-3, with D possibly TRBD2 on 7 matching bases. The V and J ends lost 10 bases and 6 bases respectively, with 20 bases between them. The CDR3 length is 14 residues. CDR1 and CDR2 (germline): MNHEY, SVGAGI.

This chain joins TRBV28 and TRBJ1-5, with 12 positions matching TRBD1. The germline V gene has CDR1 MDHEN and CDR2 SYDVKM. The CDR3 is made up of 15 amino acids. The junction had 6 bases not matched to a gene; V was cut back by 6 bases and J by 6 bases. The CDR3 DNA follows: TGTGCCAGCAGCGCCGGGACAGGGGGCTTTCAGCCCCAGCATTTT. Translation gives CASSAGTGGFQPQHF.

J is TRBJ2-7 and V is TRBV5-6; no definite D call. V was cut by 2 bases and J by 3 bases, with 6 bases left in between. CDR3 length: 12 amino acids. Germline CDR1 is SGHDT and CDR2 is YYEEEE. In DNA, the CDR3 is TGTGCCAGCAGCTTAAGCCGCTACGAGCAGTACTTC. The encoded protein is CASSLSRYEQYF.

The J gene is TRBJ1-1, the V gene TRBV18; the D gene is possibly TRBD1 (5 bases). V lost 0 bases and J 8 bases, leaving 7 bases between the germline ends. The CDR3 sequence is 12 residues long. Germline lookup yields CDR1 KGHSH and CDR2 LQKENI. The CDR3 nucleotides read TGTGCCAGCTCACCACCGAAGGGGGAAGCTTTCTTT. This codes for CASSPPKGEAFF.

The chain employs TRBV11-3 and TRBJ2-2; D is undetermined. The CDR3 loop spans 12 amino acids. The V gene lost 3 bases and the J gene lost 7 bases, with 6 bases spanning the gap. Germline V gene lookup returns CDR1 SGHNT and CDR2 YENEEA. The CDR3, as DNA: TGTGCCAGCAGCTTCAGTGTCGGGGAGCTGTTTTTT. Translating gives CASSFSVGELFF.

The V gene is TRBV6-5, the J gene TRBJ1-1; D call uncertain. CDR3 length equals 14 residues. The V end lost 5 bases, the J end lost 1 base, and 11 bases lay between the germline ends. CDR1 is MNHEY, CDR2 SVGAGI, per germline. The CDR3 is CASSTRQPNTEAFF. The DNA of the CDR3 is TGTGCCAGCAGTACCCGGCAGCCGAACACTGAAGCTTTCTTT.

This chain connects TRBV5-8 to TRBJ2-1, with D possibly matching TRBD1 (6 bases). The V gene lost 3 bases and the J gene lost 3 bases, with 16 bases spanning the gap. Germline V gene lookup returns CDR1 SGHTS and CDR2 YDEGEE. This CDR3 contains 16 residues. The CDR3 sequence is CASSSPTGWNYNEQFF. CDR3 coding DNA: TGTGCCAGCAGCTCCCCCACAGGGTGGAACTACAATGAGCAGTTCTTC.

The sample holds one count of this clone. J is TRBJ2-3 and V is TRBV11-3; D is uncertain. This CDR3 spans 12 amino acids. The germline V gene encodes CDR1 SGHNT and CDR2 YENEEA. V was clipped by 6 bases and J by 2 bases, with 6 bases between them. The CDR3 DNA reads TGTGCCAGCAGTTTATCCACAGATACGCAGTATTTT. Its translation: CASSLSTDTQYF.

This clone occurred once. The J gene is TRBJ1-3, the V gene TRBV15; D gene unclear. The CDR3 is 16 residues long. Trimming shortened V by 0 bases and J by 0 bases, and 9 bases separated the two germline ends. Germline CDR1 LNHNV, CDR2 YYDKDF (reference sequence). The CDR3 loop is CATSREPYGSGNTIYF. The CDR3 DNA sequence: TGTGCCACCAGCAGAGAGCCCTATGGCTCTGGAAACACCATATATTTT.

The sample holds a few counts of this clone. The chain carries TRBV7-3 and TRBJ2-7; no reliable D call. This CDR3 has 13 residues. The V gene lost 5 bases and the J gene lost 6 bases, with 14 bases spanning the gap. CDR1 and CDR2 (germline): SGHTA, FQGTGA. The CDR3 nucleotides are TGTGCCAGCAGCAATAGCCCCCTAGGCGAGCAGTACTTC. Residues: CASSNSPLGEQYF.

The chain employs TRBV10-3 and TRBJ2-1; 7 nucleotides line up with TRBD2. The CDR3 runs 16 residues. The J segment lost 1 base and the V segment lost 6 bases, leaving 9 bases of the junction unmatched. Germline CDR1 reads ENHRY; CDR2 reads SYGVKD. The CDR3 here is CAIRRGGLDSYNEQFF. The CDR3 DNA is TGTGCCATCAGACGAGGCGGACTAGATTCCTACAATGAGCAGTTCTTC.

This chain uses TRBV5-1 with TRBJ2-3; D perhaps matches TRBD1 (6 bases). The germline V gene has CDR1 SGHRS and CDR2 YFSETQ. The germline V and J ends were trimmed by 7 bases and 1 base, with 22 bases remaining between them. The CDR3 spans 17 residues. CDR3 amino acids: CASFVGAHGWGTDTQYF. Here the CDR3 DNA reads TGCGCCAGCTTCGTGGGGGCGCATGGATGGGGCACAGATACGCAGTATTTT.

CDR3 sequence reads: CAISESADTQYF. DNA for the CDR3: TGTGCCATCAGTGAGTCCGCAGATACGCAGTATTTT. V usage is TRBV10-3 and J usage is TRBJ2-3; D gene ambiguous. V was trimmed by 0 bases and J by 4 bases, leaving 2 bases between them. Germline CDR1 is ENHRY and CDR2 is SYGVKD. The CDR3 has 12 amino acids.

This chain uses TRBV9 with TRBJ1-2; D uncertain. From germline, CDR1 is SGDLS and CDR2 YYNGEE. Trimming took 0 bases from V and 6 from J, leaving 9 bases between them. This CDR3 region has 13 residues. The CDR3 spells CASSVGIVDGYTF. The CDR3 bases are TGTGCCAGCAGCGTAGGAATAGTGGATGGCTACACCTTC.

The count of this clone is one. The CDR3 loop is CAWRKGSNSEKLFF. DNA of the CDR3: TGTGCCTGGAGAAAGGGGAGTAATTCTGAAAAACTGTTTTTT. The chain employs TRBV30 and TRBJ1-4; possible D gene TRBD1, 5 bases. The CDR3 spans 14 residues. The V end was cut by 3 bases, the J end by 7 bases, with 15 bases between. The germline CDR1 and CDR2 sequences are GTSNPN and SVGIG (reference sequence).

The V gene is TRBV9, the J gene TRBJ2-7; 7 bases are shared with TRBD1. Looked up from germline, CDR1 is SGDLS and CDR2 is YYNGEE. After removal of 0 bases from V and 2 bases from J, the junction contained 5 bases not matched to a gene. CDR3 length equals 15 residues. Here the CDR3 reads CASSVDGRGTYEQYF. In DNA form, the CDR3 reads TGTGCCAGCAGCGTAGACGGCAGGGGGACCTACGAGCAGTACTTC.

The CDR3 bases are TGTGCCAGCAGCTCCTTTACTGCAACTAATGAAAAACTGTTTTTT. It codes for CASSSFTATNEKLFF. The chain couples TRBV7-8 to TRBJ1-4, with D unclear. V was clipped by 4 bases and J by 0 bases, with 9 bases between them. This CDR3 region has 15 residues. In germline, CDR1 is SGHVS, CDR2 FQNEAQ.

For the CDR3, the DNA is TGTGCCAGCAGTTTAACTCGGGGGCCAACTTCGTATTTT. This codes for CASSLTRGPTSYF. The chain recombines TRBV27 with TRBJ2-3; D is possibly TRBD1 or TRBD2 (6 bases each). V dropped 2 bases and J dropped 14 bases, with 17 bases sitting between them. The CDR3 extends over 13 amino acids. Germline CDR1 reads MNHEY; CDR2 reads SMNVEV (reference sequence).

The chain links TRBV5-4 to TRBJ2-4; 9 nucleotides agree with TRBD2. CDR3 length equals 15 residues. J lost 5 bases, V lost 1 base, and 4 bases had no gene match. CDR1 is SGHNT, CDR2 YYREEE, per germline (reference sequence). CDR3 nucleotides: TGTGCCAGCAGCTTGCGGCGGGGGGGGGAAAACATTCAGTACTTC. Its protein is CASSLRRGGENIQYF.

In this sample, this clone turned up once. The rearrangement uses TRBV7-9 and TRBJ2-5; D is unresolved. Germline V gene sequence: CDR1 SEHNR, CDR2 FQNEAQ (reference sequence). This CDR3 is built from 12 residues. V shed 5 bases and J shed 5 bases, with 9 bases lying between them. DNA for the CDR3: TGTGCCAGCAGCAATTCCGGGGAGACCCAGTACTTC. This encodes CASSNSGETQYF.

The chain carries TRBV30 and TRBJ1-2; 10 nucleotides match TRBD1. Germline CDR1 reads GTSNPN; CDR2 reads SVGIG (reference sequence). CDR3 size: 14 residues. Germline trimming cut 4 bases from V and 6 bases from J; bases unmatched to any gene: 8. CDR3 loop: CAWNRDRGVDGYTF. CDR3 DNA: TGTGCCTGGAACCGGGACAGGGGAGTGGATGGCTACACCTTC.

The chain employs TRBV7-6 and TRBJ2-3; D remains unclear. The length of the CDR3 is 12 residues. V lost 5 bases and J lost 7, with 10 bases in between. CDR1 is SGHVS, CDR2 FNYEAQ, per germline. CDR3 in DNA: TGTGCCAGCAGCGCCTGGTCCTATACGCAGTATTTT. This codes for CASSAWSYTQYF.

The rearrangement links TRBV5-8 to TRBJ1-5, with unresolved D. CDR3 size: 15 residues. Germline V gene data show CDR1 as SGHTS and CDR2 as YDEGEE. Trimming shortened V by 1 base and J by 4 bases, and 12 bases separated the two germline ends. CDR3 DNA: TGTGCCAGCAGCTTGACCAGGTTACGTAATCAGCCCCAGCATTTT. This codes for CASSLTRLRNQPQHF.

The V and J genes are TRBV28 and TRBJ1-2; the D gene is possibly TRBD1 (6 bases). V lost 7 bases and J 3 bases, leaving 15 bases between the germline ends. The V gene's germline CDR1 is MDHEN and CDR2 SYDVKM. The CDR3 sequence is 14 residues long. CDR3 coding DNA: TGTGCCAGCACCCCCCACAGGGTGGACTATGGCTACACCTTC. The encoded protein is CASTPHRVDYGYTF.